Listed below are T cell receptor beta chains from one sample, sequenced in a study of molecular identifiers for immune sequencing clone quantification. Each CDR3 protein is one row after TCRdb ran MiXCR on the PCR reads. Among 7,500 to 10,000 distinct CDR3 sequences listed, approximately 19% were seen once. What was sequenced was naive CD8+ T cells from blood, with Jurkat cell RNA spiked in. These receptor sequences come from a human donor in good health. Some libraries in this study had Jurkat cell RNA spiked in. CDR3s include the opening cysteine and the closing phenylalanine or tryptophan. A D gene is named only where the DNA matches it firmly. The size field is filled for only some rows; it gives once, few, many or a size class.

d_call: .; j_call: TRBJ2-3; v_call: TRBV18; clone_size: medium-sized; cdr3_aa: CASSPVVTDTQYF; cdr3_nt: TGTGCCAGCTCACCGGTCGTTACAGATACGCAGTATTTT
d_call: .; j_call: TRBJ2-5; v_call: TRBV5-6; clone_size: medium-sized; cdr3_aa: CASSGGTEIQETQYF; cdr3_nt: TGTGCCAGCAGCGGCGGGACCGAAATCCAAGAGACCCAGTACTTC
d_call: .; j_call: TRBJ2-6; v_call: TRBV7-9; clone_size: once; cdr3_aa: CASSSLTGSGANVLTF; cdr3_nt: TGTGCCAGCAGCTCCCTTACAGGGTCCGGGGCCAACGTCCTGACTTTC
d_call: TRBD2; j_call: TRBJ2-1; v_call: TRBV29-1; clone_size: many; cdr3_aa: CSVEGGGGSSYNEQFF; cdr3_nt: TGCAGCGTTGAGGGTGGCGGGGGGAGCTCCTACAATGAGCAGTTCTTC
d_call: TRBD2; j_call: TRBJ2-3; v_call: TRBV19; clone_size: many; cdr3_aa: CASSDLGLVGLDTQYF; cdr3_nt: TGTGCCAGTAGTGACCTGGGACTAGTTGGGTTGGATACGCAGTATTTT
d_call: TRBD2; j_call: TRBJ2-3; v_call: TRBV29-1; clone_size: medium-sized; cdr3_aa: CSVTTSGRFLNTQYF; cdr3_nt: TGCAGCGTAACGACTAGCGGGAGGTTTTTGAATACGCAGTATTTT
d_call: TRBD2; j_call: TRBJ2-3; v_call: TRBV11-2; clone_size: medium-sized; cdr3_aa: CASSLSGGTDTQYF; cdr3_nt: TGTGCCAGCAGCCTTAGCGGGGGCACAGATACGCAGTATTTT
d_call: .; j_call: TRBJ2-7; v_call: TRBV6-2/TRBV6-3; clone_size: many; cdr3_aa: CASSEQENYEQYF; cdr3_nt: TGTGCCAGCAGCGAGCAGGAGAACTACGAGCAGTACTTC
d_call: .; j_call: TRBJ2-7; v_call: TRBV7-9; clone_size: .; cdr3_aa: CASSPPSSYEQYF; cdr3_nt: TGTGCCAGCAGCCCGCCTTCCTCCTACGAGCAGTACTTC
d_call: TRBD1; j_call: TRBJ1-5; v_call: TRBV27; clone_size: many; cdr3_aa: CASSLLGLRDSDLNQPQHF; cdr3_nt: TGTGCCAGCAGTTTATTGGGCCTCCGGGACAGCGACCTCAATCAGCCCCAGCATTTT
d_call: .; j_call: TRBJ2-1; v_call: TRBV4-1; clone_size: .; cdr3_aa: CAGSQEPRGLDELFF; cdr3_nt: TGCGCCGGCAGCCAAGAACCCCGCGGGCTCGATGAGCTGTTCTTC
d_call: .; j_call: TRBJ2-5; v_call: TRBV10-3; clone_size: many; cdr3_aa: CAISEGKDRKTQYF; cdr3_nt: TGTGCCATCAGTGAGGGGAAGGATCGGAAGACCCAGTACTTC
d_call: .; j_call: TRBJ2-7; v_call: TRBV20-1; clone_size: many; cdr3_aa: CSARATGEYEQYF; cdr3_nt: TGCAGTGCTAGAGCCACTGGCGAATACGAGCAGTACTTC
d_call: .; j_call: TRBJ2-4; v_call: TRBV29-1; clone_size: medium-sized; cdr3_aa: CSVESHLGIQYF; cdr3_nt: TGCAGCGTTGAATCGCACCTTGGCATTCAGTACTTC
d_call: TRBD1; j_call: TRBJ2-3; v_call: TRBV15; clone_size: medium-sized; cdr3_aa: CATSPRDRGIPDTRYF; cdr3_nt: TGTGCCACCAGCCCGCGGGACAGGGGAATCCCAGATACGCGGTATTTT
d_call: TRBD1; j_call: TRBJ1-1; v_call: TRBV30; clone_size: medium-sized; cdr3_aa: CAWSPGQGAEAFF; cdr3_nt: TGTGCCTGGAGTCCGGGACAGGGAGCTGAAGCTTTCTTT
d_call: TRBD1; j_call: TRBJ2-1; v_call: TRBV7-9; clone_size: .; cdr3_aa: CASSSREGAPYNEQFF; cdr3_nt: TGTGCCAGCAGCTCCCGCGAGGGGGCCCCCTACAATGAGCAGTTCTTC
d_call: .; j_call: TRBJ2-3; v_call: TRBV7-6; clone_size: .; cdr3_aa: CASSLVDGSTDTRYF; cdr3_nt: TGTGCCAGCAGCTTAGTCGATGGAAGCACAGATACGCGGTATTTT